This T cell receptor beta chain was found in a study of cytomegalovirus exposure and HLA in healthy donors. Researchers ran the PCR with 60 Vbeta and 13 Jbeta primers. Sequencing was performed with immunoSEQ multiplex PCR; in TCRdb, only in-frame clones are kept and a portion is missing. The sample holds 150,000 to 200,000 clones, around 83% seen once. This CDR3 contains 13 residues. Notes on the study in general: Per a prior analysis, the majority of TCR beta V segments were productive roughly 87% or roughly 30% of the time.

Comments on this clone: The antigen remains undetermined.

Sequencing input: PBMCs. The TCR originated in a girl between 2 and 10 years old in good health and CMV-seropositive. J is TRBJ1-2 and V is TRBV21-1. TRBV21-1 counts as a pseudogene. Here the CDR3 reads CASSPAGFYGYTF. In nucleotides, the CDR3 is TGTGCCAGCAGTCCGGCGGGGTTCTATGGCTACACCTTC.